These 15 T cell receptor beta chains originate from one sample sequenced in a study of cytomegalovirus exposure and HLA in healthy donors. Primers included in the PCR were 60 Vbeta and 13 Jbeta primers. The assay was immunoSEQ multiplex PCR, and TCRdb's table has in-frame clones only and misses some. The top ten clones hold roughly 3.5% of a sample with fewer than 110,000 clones, roughly 66% of them seen once. The sequenced sample was PBMCs. Every receptor here comes from a woman aged 45-65 years in good health and CMV-seronegative.

The V and J genes are TRBV5-5 and TRBJ2-7, with 8 bases that match TRBD1. With 4 bases clipped from V and 6 bases from J, the junction kept 3 bases outside the gene matches. There are 12 residues in the CDR3. Germline loops: CDR1 SGHKS, CDR2 YYEKEE (reference sequence). CDR3 nucleotide sequence: TGTGCCAGCAGCACGACAGGGGTCGAGCAGTACTTC. This gives the protein CASSTTGVEQYF.

The CDR3 DNA reads as TGTGCCTGGAGTGGGGCAGCTAATTCACCCCTCCACTTT. As protein: CAWSGAANSPLHF. The chain uses TRBV30 and TRBJ1-6; no clear D gene. Germline CDR1 is GTSNPN and CDR2 is SVGIG (reference sequence). Trimming took off 1 base at V and 6 bases at J, with 7 bases between the two ends. The CDR3 is made up of 13 amino acids.

This clone was seen a handful of times. The chain joins TRBV7-9 to TRBJ2-1, with 7 bases identical to TRBD1. The V segment lost 4 bases and the J segment 10 bases; nucleotides outside the gene matches: 1. The CDR3 contains 11 residues. The germline CDR1 and CDR2 sequences are SEHNR and FQNEAQ (reference sequence). As DNA, the CDR3 is TGTGCCAGCAGCTCAGGGGGAGAGCAGTTCTTC. Residues: CASSSGGEQFF. Complete variable domain (other parts from reference TRBV7-9 and TRBJ2-1): DTGVSQNPRHKITKRGQNVTFRCDPISEHNRLYWYRQTLGQGPEFLTYFQNEAQLEKSRLLSDRFSAERPKGSFSTLEIQRTEQGDSAMYLCASSSGGEQFFGPGTRLTVL.

This clone has just a few counts. The gene calls are TRBV29-1 and TRBJ1-2; 10 nucleotides match TRBD1. The germline gives CDR1 SQVTM, CDR2 ANQGSEA. The CDR3 consists of 13 residues. Losses at the gene ends were 3 bases for V and 8 bases for J; bases not matched to a gene: 6. The CDR3 DNA sequence: TGCAGCGTTGAGATGACAGGGGGCGTCGGCTACACCTTC. It yields the protein CSVEMTGGVGYTF.

This clone was counted a few times. The gene calls are TRBV18 and TRBJ2-1; the match to TRBD2 covers 8 bases. There are 17 residues in the CDR3. V was pared by 2 bases and J by 8 bases, with 14 bases of the junction left unmatched. Germline-derived CDR1 and CDR2 are KGHSH and LQKENI. The CDR3 spells CASSPLPPGLETDEQFF. DNA for the CDR3: TGTGCCAGCTCACCATTGCCACCGGGACTAGAGACCGATGAGCAGTTCTTC. Full variable domain (outside the CDR3, taken from reference TRBV18 and TRBJ2-1): NAGVMQNPRHLVRRRGQEARLRCSPMKGHSHVYWYRQLPEEGLKFMVYLQKENIIDESGMPKERFSAEFPKEGPSILRIQQVVRGDSAAYFCASSPLPPGLETDEQFFGPGTRLTVL.

This clone was picked up a small number of times. This chain joins TRBV7-2 and TRBJ1-1, with D possibly matching TRBD1 (5 bases). CDR1 and CDR2 (germline): SGHTA, FQGNSA. The V and J ends lost 5 bases and 11 bases respectively, with 18 bases between them. This CDR3 comprises 13 residues. The CDR3 region is CASSPIQGGKAFF. The CDR3, as DNA: TGTGCCAGCAGCCCCATCCAGGGAGGGAAGGCTTTCTTT.

The chain links TRBV7-8 to TRBJ2-2, with 7 bases aligning to TRBD2. The trim removed 1 base at V and 3 bases at J, leaving 5 bases unmatched. The germline V gene encodes CDR1 SGHVS and CDR2 FQNEAQ. The length of the CDR3 is 16 residues. The CDR3 reads CASSLVYAGDTGELFF. In DNA form, the CDR3 reads TGTGCCAGCAGCTTAGTTTATGCGGGGGACACCGGGGAGCTGTTTTTT.

This clone occurred a few times. The chain has TRBV10-3 and TRBJ1-3; D is unresolved. This CDR3 is 14 amino acids long. The V gene's germline CDR1 is ENHRY and CDR2 SYGVKD. V lost 8 bases and J lost 1, with 12 bases in between. CDR3 in DNA: TGTGCCATCGGGGAGGGATTATCTGGAAACACCATATATTTT. It translates to CAIGEGLSGNTIYF.

This clone showed up just a few times. This sequence joins TRBV11-2 and TRBJ2-5; D might be TRBD2 (6 bases). The germline CDR1 and CDR2 sequences are SGHAT and FQNNGV. CDR3 length equals 14 residues. V dropped 4 bases and J dropped 13 bases, with 22 bases sitting between them. The CDR3 DNA reads TGTGCCAGCAGCTCCACCCCAGCCGGGGGTCGGGGGTACTTC. Its translation: CASSSTPAGGRGYF.

The chain links TRBV4-1 to TRBJ1-2, with D hard to call. CDR3 size: 15 residues. Germline CDR1 is MGHRA and CDR2 is YSYEKL. Deletions cut 0 bases from V and 2 bases from J, with 10 bases between. The CDR3 protein is CASSQDPGSNYGYTF. For the CDR3, the DNA is TGCGCCAGCAGCCAAGACCCGGGATCGAACTATGGCTACACCTTC.

The chain is built from TRBV27 and TRBJ2-5; D ambiguous. The tail of the sequence fits TRBJ2-7 better, so the J call may be wrong. The CDR3 loop spans 13 amino acids. The germline gives CDR1 MNHEY, CDR2 SMNVEV (reference sequence). The CDR3 reads CASSLAISYEQYF. The CDR3 nucleotides read TGTGCCAGCAGTTTAGCGATCTCCTACGAGCAGTACTTC.

The chain links TRBV7-9 to TRBJ2-5; 10 nucleotides match TRBD1. The closer fit of TRBJ2-7 to the DNA end suggests the J call may be wrong. The CDR3 totals 18 residues. From germline, CDR1 is SEHNR and CDR2 FQNEAQ (reference sequence). The CDR3 DNA reads as TGTGCCAGCAGCTACACCCCGGGACAGGGGCCTGACTCCTACGAGCAGTACTTC. This gives the protein CASSYTPGQGPDSYEQYF.

This clone was recorded once. The chain links TRBV6-4 to TRBJ2-1; the match to TRBD2 covers 8 bases. Germline assignment: CDR1 MRHNA and CDR2 SNTAGT. V shed 2 bases and J 3 bases; nucleotides not matched to a gene: 3. The CDR3 has 15 residues. Here the CDR3 DNA reads TGTGCCAGCAGTGACGCCGGGACTAGCTACAATGAGCAGTTCTTC. It codes for CASSDAGTSYNEQFF.

This clone was counted once. V and J are TRBV7-2 and TRBJ2-3; 10 nucleotides align to TRBD2. There are 15 residues in the CDR3. With 2 bases clipped from V and 7 bases from J, the junction kept 6 bases outside the gene matches. CDR1 and CDR2 (germline): SGHTA, FQGNSA. The DNA for the CDR3 is TGTGCCAGCAGCTTATCTAGCGGGAGTGTCAATACGCAGTATTTT. This codes for CASSLSSGSVNTQYF.

A few counts support this clone. The chain joins TRBV5-1 to TRBJ2-3; TRBD2 aligns across 7 bases. Germline-derived CDR1 and CDR2 are SGHRS and YFSETQ. The length of the CDR3 is 14 residues. J was trimmed by 6 bases and V by 0 bases; bases with no gene match: 4. CDR3 protein: CASSLEGLGDTQYF. The CDR3 region has the DNA TGCGCCAGCAGCTTGGAAGGACTAGGCGATACGCAGTATTTT. The full variable domain, in which reference TRBV5-1 and TRBJ2-3 provide the parts outside the CDR3, is KAGVTQTPRYLIKTRGQQVTLSCSPISGHRSVSWYQQTPGQGLQFLFEYFSETQRNKGNFPGRFSGRQFSNSRSEMNVSTLELGDSALYLCASSLEGLGDTQYFGPGTRLTVL.